This T cell receptor beta chain derives from a study of control samples from healthy donors and cancer patients. The CDR3 consists of 13 residues. The V end was cut by 3 bases, the J end by 7 bases, with 12 bases between. Germline assignment: CDR1 MNHNS and CDR2 SASEGT. This clone was picked up one time. Libraries were prepared by immunoSEQ multiplex PCR; TCRdb keeps only in-frame clonotypes and omits some of them. The table records fewer than 200,000 clones, more than 90% of them present only once. The chain combines TRBV6-1 with TRBJ2-5, with D unresolved. This clonotype was sampled from a man younger than 40 in good health. Source material: blood. The CDR3 nucleotides read TGTGCCAGCAGTGATGCAAACCCCGGGACCCAGTACTTC. It specifies CASSDANPGTQYF.